This T cell receptor (beta chain) was recovered during a study of blood T cell repertoires in COVID-19. Study in general: Sources were T cells, B-cell-depleted T cells, or PBMCs; the material itself was cDNA or gDNA.

This clone was observed at least ten times. The germline V gene has CDR1 SGHRS and CDR2 YFSETQ. The V and J ends lost 6 bases and 5 bases, in that order; junction bases with no gene match: 6. The CDR3 is made up of 14 amino acids. Profiling relied on immunoSEQ multiplex PCR, and the TCRdb table lists in-frame clones only, not all of them. The table records roughly 70,000 clones, around 75% of them present only once. This receptor was obtained from a man in his 70s with acute or convalescent COVID-19. Sequenced material: peripheral blood. The rearrangement links TRBV5-1 to TRBJ2-1, with 9 nucleotides matching TRBD2. CDR3 in amino acids: CASMGGRADNEQFF. For the CDR3, the DNA is TGCGCCAGCATGGGCGGGAGGGCCGACAATGAGCAGTTCTTC.